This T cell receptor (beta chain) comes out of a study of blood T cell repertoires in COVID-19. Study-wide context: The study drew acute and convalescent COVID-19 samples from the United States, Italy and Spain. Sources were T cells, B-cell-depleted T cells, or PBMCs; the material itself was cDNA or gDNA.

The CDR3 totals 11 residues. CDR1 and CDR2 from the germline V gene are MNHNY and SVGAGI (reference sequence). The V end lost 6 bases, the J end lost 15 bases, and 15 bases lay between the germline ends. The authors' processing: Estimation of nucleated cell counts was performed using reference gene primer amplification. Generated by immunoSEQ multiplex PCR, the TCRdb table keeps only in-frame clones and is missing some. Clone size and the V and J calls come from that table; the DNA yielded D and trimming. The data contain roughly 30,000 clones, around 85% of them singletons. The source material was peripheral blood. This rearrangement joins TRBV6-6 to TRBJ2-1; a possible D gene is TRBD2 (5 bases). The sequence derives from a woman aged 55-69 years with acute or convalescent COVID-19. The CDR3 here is CASRSGMNRFF. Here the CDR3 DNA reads TGTGCCAGCAGGTCGGGGATGAATCGGTTCTTC.